This TCR beta chain was recorded in a study of blood T cell repertoires in COVID-19. Study-level information: T cells, B-cell-depleted T cells, or PBMCs provided the cDNA or gDNA that served as material.

Germline CDR1 SGHRS, CDR2 YFSETQ. V was trimmed by 1 base and J by 6 bases, leaving 8 bases between them. CDR3 length: 12 residues. In the original workflow: It was from reference gene primer amplification that nucleated cell counts were estimated. TCRdb's copy holds only in-frame clones and misses some; the assay was immunoSEQ multiplex PCR. The V and J calls and clone size were taken over from that table, and D and trimming were inferred from the DNA. This table holds around 99,000 clones, 84% found once. The receptor comes from a woman aged 45-60 years with acute or convalescent COVID-19. This sequence joins TRBV5-1 and TRBJ2-7, with a weak D call TRBD2 (6 bases). Sequencing input: peripheral blood. The CDR3 loop is CASSLLGGEQYF. The CDR3 DNA reads as TGCGCCAGCAGCTTGTTGGGAGGCGAGCAGTACTTC.